The 31 T cell receptor beta chains below were found in one sample sequenced in a study of cytomegalovirus exposure and HLA in healthy donors (dated 2017 in TCRdb). The library came from the immunoSEQ multiplex PCR assay. The multiplex PCR relied on a mix of 60 forward primers for TCR Vbeta segments and 13 reverse primers for TCR Jbeta segments. This immuneACCESS table, as held by TCRdb, lists in-frame sequences with V and J called but not all clones. Of the missing ones, under half trace to an unresolved V gene in checked studies; the others have no known cause. For this sample, the table gives more than 35,000 clones. Of the sample, 1% to 1.5% is held by the ten largest clones. Sequenced material: PBMCs. These receptor sequences come from a man aged 25 to 40 in good health and CMV-seronegative.

V usage is TRBV19 and J usage is TRBJ2-7; the D gene is possibly TRBD2 (6 bases). CDR1 is LNHDA, CDR2 SQIVND, per germline (reference sequence). This CDR3 has 14 amino acids. V shed 8 bases and J shed 3 bases, with 17 bases lying between them. The CDR3 DNA reads as TGTGCCAGTGCCTGGGGCGGGGCAAGCTACGAGCAGTACTTC. Amino acids: CASAWGGASYEQYF.

The chain couples TRBV12-5 to TRBJ1-5, with 9 bases matching TRBD1. From germline, CDR1 is LGHNT and CDR2 FRNRAP. This CDR3 has 18 amino acids. With V trimmed by 6 bases and J by 1 base, 13 bases remained unmatched. The CDR3 sequence: CASGRAGTGQWSNQPQHF. In DNA form, the CDR3 reads TGTGCTAGTGGCCGAGCCGGGACAGGGCAGTGGAGCAATCAGCCCCAGCATTTT.

The CDR3 reads CAISTGVSTYEQYF. The CDR3 nucleotides read TGTGCCATCAGTACAGGGGTCTCCACCTACGAGCAGTACTTC. This chain links TRBV10-3 with TRBJ2-7, with 7 nucleotides matching TRBD1. V trimming: 5 bases; J trimming: 2 bases; junction bases outside the gene matches: 6. Germline assignment: CDR1 ENHRY and CDR2 SYGVKD. The CDR3 extends over 14 amino acids.

This sequence joins TRBV5-6 and TRBJ2-1; D gene unclear. Germline-derived CDR1 and CDR2 are SGHDT and YYEEEE. Trimming shortened V by 4 bases and J by 10 bases, and 12 bases separated the two germline ends. This CDR3 has 12 residues. The CDR3 spells CASSNLVREQFF. Here the CDR3 DNA reads TGTGCCAGCAGCAACCTTGTCCGGGAGCAGTTCTTC.

With regard to this clone: At the DNA level, this CDR3 is encoded by other sequences in the same sample as well. The chain employs TRBV29-1 and TRBJ2-7, with 10 bases aligning to TRBD1. V lost 4 bases and J lost 5; bases outside the gene matches: 2. The CDR3 sequence is 12 residues long. Germline assignment: CDR1 SQVTM and CDR2 ANQGSEA. CDR3 sequence reads: CSVGTGGDEQYF. CDR3 sequence (DNA): TGCAGCGTTGGGACAGGGGGGGACGAGCAGTACTTC.

The genes are TRBV10-3 and TRBJ1-2, with D maybe TRBD1 (6 bases). Trimming cost V 6 bases and J 2 bases, with 10 bases left between them. The germline CDR1 and CDR2 sequences are ENHRY and SYGVKD. This CDR3 has 13 amino acids. The CDR3 here is CAISHRENYGYTF. The CDR3 DNA follows: TGTGCCATCAGCCACAGGGAGAACTATGGCTACACCTTC.

This chain uses TRBV9 with TRBJ2-5, with 10 bases identical to TRBD1. Germline V gives CDR1 SGDLS, CDR2 YYNGEE. There are 14 residues in the CDR3. After removal of 3 bases from V and 4 bases from J, the junction contained 3 bases not matched to a gene. Here the CDR3 DNA reads TGTGCCAGCAGCGCATGGGACAGGGGAGAGACCCAGTACTTC. Encoded protein: CASSAWDRGETQYF.

The chain has TRBV18 and TRBJ2-6; TRBD2 is a possible D gene (5 bases). The V gene lost 3 bases and the J gene lost 2 bases, with 14 bases spanning the gap. The CDR3 length is 17 residues. CDR1 and CDR2 (germline): KGHSH, LQKENI. This CDR3 is CASSPVPAGTGANVLTF. CDR3 in DNA: TGTGCCAGCTCACCGGTCCCGGCGGGTACTGGGGCCAACGTCCTGACTTTC.

The V and J genes are TRBV11-2 and TRBJ2-7; TRBD2 agrees at 13 bases. V gave up 4 bases and J gave up 2 bases; unmatched junction bases: 5. This CDR3 spans 16 amino acids. The germline gives CDR1 SGHAT, CDR2 FQNNGV. DNA for the CDR3: TGTGCCAGCAGCTGGGGGACTAGCGGGGAGCCCTACGAGCAGTACTTC. It codes for CASSWGTSGEPYEQYF.

The chain combines TRBV27 with TRBJ1-2; 8 bases fit TRBD1. CDR3 length: 13 amino acids. From germline, CDR1 is MNHEY and CDR2 SMNVEV (reference sequence). The J segment lost 7 bases and the V segment lost 5 bases, leaving 6 bases of the junction unmatched. CDR3: CASSPDRESGYTF. In nucleotides, the CDR3 is TGTGCCAGCAGTCCGGACAGGGAGAGTGGCTACACCTTC.

This rearrangement joins TRBV5-1 to TRBJ1-5; D perhaps matches TRBD1 (5 bases). There are 15 residues in the CDR3. V was shortened by 0 bases and J by 3 bases, with 10 bases between the two germline ends. The germline gives CDR1 SGHRS, CDR2 YFSETQ. Here the CDR3 DNA reads TGCGCCAGCAGCTTGGGATCCAGGGACAATCAGCCCCAGCATTTT. Translated: CASSLGSRDNQPQHF.

The rearrangement links TRBV4-3 to TRBJ1-2; 9 bases are a match to TRBD1. The length of the CDR3 is 17 residues. The ends lost 3 bases at V and 7 bases at J; junction bases unmatched: 15. Germline loops: CDR1 LGHNA, CDR2 YSLEER. The CDR3 reads CASSHTGGTGSLRGYTF. In nucleotides, the CDR3 is TGCGCCAGCAGCCACACCGGGGGGACAGGGTCCCTTCGTGGCTACACCTTC.

V gene TRBV4-3 combines with J gene TRBJ1-1, with D tentatively TRBD1 (6 bases). Germline V gene sequence: CDR1 LGHNA, CDR2 YSLEER. CDR3 length: 15 residues. The V gene lost 0 bases and the J gene lost 4 bases, with 12 bases spanning the gap. The CDR3 spells CASSQDTGIGTEAFF. The CDR3 nucleotides read TGCGCCAGCAGCCAAGATACAGGGATAGGCACTGAAGCTTTCTTT.

The J gene is TRBJ2-7, the V gene TRBV30; TRBD1 matches at 7 bases. With V trimmed by 0 bases and J by 3 bases, 2 bases remained unmatched. This CDR3 region has 13 residues. From germline, CDR1 is GTSNPN and CDR2 SVGIG (reference sequence). CDR3 residues: CAWSVRQGYEQYF. DNA of the CDR3: TGTGCCTGGAGTGTACGACAGGGCTACGAGCAGTACTTC.

The V call is TRBV19, the J call TRBJ1-1; 7 bases agree with TRBD1. The CDR3 is 16 residues long. CDR1 is LNHDA, CDR2 SQIVND, per germline (reference sequence). Trimming at V came to 4 bases and at J to 0 bases, leaving 8 bases not matched to a gene. This chain's CDR3 is CASSTWTGGVNTEAFF. Written as DNA, the CDR3 is TGTGCCAGTAGTACCTGGACAGGAGGGGTGAACACTGAAGCTTTCTTT.

The rearrangement uses TRBV11-2 and TRBJ2-1; D may be TRBD1 (5 bases). The V gene lost 0 bases and the J gene lost 2 bases, with 5 bases spanning the gap. The CDR3 length is 14 residues. CDR1 SGHAT and CDR2 FQNNGV come from the germline V gene. The CDR3 region has the DNA TGTGCCAGCAGCTTAGAAGGGGCCTACAATGAGCAGTTCTTC. Protein product: CASSLEGAYNEQFF.

The chain carries TRBV5-6 and TRBJ1-1; D may be TRBD1 (5 bases). V was clipped by 5 bases and J by 3 bases, with 14 bases between them. The CDR3 length is 14 residues. In germline, CDR1 is SGHDT, CDR2 YYEEEE. The CDR3 coding sequence is TGTGCCAGCAGTCCAGGGTCTGTGGACACTGAAGCTTTCTTT. Translating gives CASSPGSVDTEAFF.

J is TRBJ1-2 and V is TRBV18, with TRBD1 matching 11 bases. V dropped 3 bases and J dropped 3; count of bases not matched to a gene: 6. CDR1 and CDR2 from the germline V gene are KGHSH and LQKENI. CDR3 length: 16 residues. CDR3 nucleotides: TGTGCCAGCTCACCCTACGGACAGGGGGCGGACTATGGCTACACCTTC. Encoded protein: CASSPYGQGADYGYTF.

This rearrangement joins TRBV29-1 to TRBJ2-7; 9 bases agree with TRBD2. CDR3 length equals 16 residues. V dropped 3 bases and J dropped 6; count of bases not matched to a gene: 15. Germline values: CDR1 SQVTM, CDR2 ANQGSEA. The CDR3 region is CSVEGTPASGTSEQYF. DNA for the CDR3: TGCAGCGTTGAGGGGACCCCGGCTAGCGGGACATCCGAGCAGTACTTC.

The CDR3 is CASSLGGTETPLHF. DNA of the CDR3: TGCGCCAGCAGCTTGGGGGGGACAGAGACACCCCTCCACTTT. The rearrangement joins TRBV5-1 to TRBJ1-6; 7 bases are shared with TRBD1. The CDR3 consists of 14 residues. Trimming took 0 bases from V and 11 from J; bases not matched to a gene: 5. Germline V lookup: CDR1 SGHRS, CDR2 YFSETQ.

The CDR3 spells CASSQVAGGDYNEQFF. The DNA for the CDR3 is TGCGCCAGCAGCCAAGTGGCGGGAGGGGACTACAATGAGCAGTTCTTC. This chain joins TRBV4-3 and TRBJ2-1, with 9 positions matching TRBD2. This CDR3 comprises 16 residues. CDR1 is LGHNA and CDR2 is YSLEER in the germline V gene. V shed 1 base and J 3 bases; nucleotides not matched to a gene: 4.

This sequence joins TRBV11-2 and TRBJ2-1, with D unresolved. V was clipped by 0 bases and J by 4 bases, with 7 bases between them. This CDR3 has 14 residues. CDR1 is SGHAT, CDR2 FQNNGV, per germline. CDR3 in DNA: TGTGCCAGCAGCTTAGACAGTCAATACAATGAGCAGTTCTTC. Its protein is CASSLDSQYNEQFF.

This chain links TRBV12-5 with TRBJ2-1; 7 positions agree with TRBD1. The CDR3 totals 15 residues. Germline V CDR1 and CDR2: LGHNT, FRNRAP. Losses at the gene ends were 7 bases for V and 7 bases for J; bases not matched to a gene: 13. The CDR3 nucleotides are TGTGCTAGTGCCGGCACAGGGGTCTCTTGGAATGAGCAGTTCTTC. Residues: CASAGTGVSWNEQFF. Drawing the rest from reference TRBV12-5 and TRBJ2-1, the complete variable domain is DARVTQTPRHKVTEMGQEVTMRCQPILGHNTVFWYRQTMMQGLELLAYFRNRAPLDDSGMPKDRFSAEMPDATLATLKIQPSEPRDSAVYFCASAGTGVSWNEQFFGPGTRLTVL.

This sequence joins TRBV5-1 and TRBJ2-2, with 11 bases fitting TRBD2. The CDR3 runs 17 residues. With 4 bases clipped from V and 6 bases from J, the junction kept 11 bases outside the gene matches. In germline, CDR1 is SGHRS, CDR2 YFSETQ. This CDR3 is CASSPRGPGLAAGELFF. The CDR3 nucleotides read TGCGCCAGCAGCCCCAGGGGGCCGGGACTAGCGGCCGGGGAGCTGTTTTTT.

This chain joins TRBV19 and TRBJ2-5, with D possibly being TRBD1 (5 bases). Trimming stripped 0 bases from V and 6 bases from J, with 8 bases between. This CDR3 is 13 amino acids long. Germline loops: CDR1 LNHDA, CDR2 SQIVND (reference sequence). The chain's CDR3 is CASSIDRVKTQYF. CDR3 sequence (DNA): TGTGCCAGTAGTATAGACAGGGTTAAGACCCAGTACTTC.

The gene calls are TRBV2 and TRBJ2-7; a possible D gene is TRBD2 (6 bases). Germline V gene sequence: CDR1 SNHLY, CDR2 FYNNEI. Trimming left V 6 bases short and J 4 bases short, with 16 bases between. The CDR3 length is 14 residues. The CDR3 spells CASSTGTGIYEQYF. DNA for the CDR3: TGTGCCAGCAGCACTGGGACTGGAATATACGAGCAGTACTTC.

This chain uses TRBV11-1 with TRBJ2-7; D might be TRBD2 (6 bases). The CDR3 covers 14 residues. Germline CDR1 is SGHAT and CDR2 is FQDESV (reference sequence). Trimming took 5 bases from V and 6 from J, leaving 17 bases between them. As DNA, the CDR3 is TGTGCCAGCAGCCTGAGCACAGTCGGGGGCGAGCAGTACTTC. This translates into CASSLSTVGGEQYF.

The J gene is TRBJ2-2, the V gene TRBV4-2; TRBD2 agrees at 9 bases. Looked up from germline, CDR1 is LGHNA and CDR2 is YNFKEQ. V shed 1 base and J 3 bases; nucleotides not matched to a gene: 3. The CDR3 runs 16 residues. The CDR3 reads CASSQGLAGHTGELFF. In nucleotides, the CDR3 is TGTGCCAGCAGCCAAGGGCTAGCGGGACACACCGGGGAGCTGTTTTTT.

This chain uses TRBV15 with TRBJ1-2; a weak D match, TRBD1 (5 bases). V gave up 5 bases and J gave up 1 base, with 8 bases separating them. Germline V gene data show CDR1 as LNHNV and CDR2 as YYDKDF (reference sequence). The CDR3 is 13 amino acids. The CDR3 loop is CATSGGINYGYTF. The CDR3 nucleotides are TGTGCCACCAGCGGGGGGATTAACTATGGCTACACCTTC.

The chain has TRBV6-5 and TRBJ2-3; perhaps TRBD1 as D (6 bases). Trimming left V 9 bases short and J 0 bases short, with 16 bases between. Germline-derived CDR1 and CDR2 are MNHEY and SVGAGI. This CDR3 is built from 15 residues. CDR3 loop: CASMPRGGSTDTQYF. CDR3 coding DNA: TGTGCCAGTATGCCCAGGGGCGGGAGCACAGATACGCAGTATTTT.

This chain uses TRBV5-1 with TRBJ2-7; D gene uncertain. The length of the CDR3 is 14 residues. Trimming left V 0 bases short and J 0 bases short, with 7 bases between. CDR1 and CDR2 from the germline V gene are SGHRS and YFSETQ. In DNA, the CDR3 is TGCGCCAGCAGCTTGGATTACAGCTCCTACGAGCAGTACTTC. Its translation is CASSLDYSSYEQYF.